This is a list of T cell receptor beta chains from one sample in a study of Ad26.COV2.S vaccination and SARS-CoV-2 variants. The protocol was immunoSEQ multiplex PCR, while the TCRdb copy is restricted to in-frame clones and leaves out a portion. The sample consists of about 400,000 clones, 83% of them appearing once. Sample: peripheral blood, taken in a trial of Ad26.COV2.S vaccine versus placebo. The receptors stem from a person between 18 and 65 years old who received the Ad26.COV2.S COVID-19 vaccine or a placebo. Each CDR3 is given with its conserved first and last residue. The D gene is left open where the match is weak. Size is omitted from some rows. Given values are once, few, many or a class for expanded clones.

TGTGCCAGCAGCCAAGTCTTTGATGGCAATTCACCCCTCCACTTT | CASSQVFDGNSPLHF | TRBJ1-6 | few | TRBV3-1/TRBV3-2 | . | 15
TGTGCCAGCAGTAAACAGGGGGCGTTTACTGAAGCTTTCTTT | CASSKQGAFTEAFF | TRBJ1-1 | . | TRBV6-5 | TRBD1 | 14
TGTGCCAGCAAGGTGGAAGCGGGGGGGTTTCTTACCGGGGAGCTGTTTTTT | CASKVEAGGFLTGELFF | TRBJ2-2 | . | TRBV21-1 | . | 17
TGTGCCAGCAGTTACGGACAGGGGGCGACTGAAGCTTTCTTT | CASSYGQGATEAFF | TRBJ1-1 | . | TRBV6-5 | TRBD1 | 14
TGTGCCAGCAGTGAAGCCCAGACAAGACTGAACACCGGGGAGCTGTTTTTT | CASSEAQTRLNTGELFF | TRBJ2-2 | . | TRBV6-1 | . | 17
TGTGCCAGCAGCGCCCACACTAGCGGGTTCTACGAGCAGTACTTC | CASSAHTSGFYEQYF | TRBJ2-7 | . | TRBV9 | TRBD2 | 15
TGTGCCAGCAGCCCCAGGGAGAAACAGCCCCAGCATTTT | CASSPREKQPQHF | TRBJ1-5 | . | TRBV3-1/TRBV3-2 | . | 13
TGCGCCAGCAGCTTCTCCCAGGGACTAGCGGGAGGGCCTCTCACCGGGGAGCTGTTTTTT | CASSFSQGLAGGPLTGELFF | TRBJ2-2 | . | TRBV5-1 | TRBD2 | 20
TGTGCCTGGAGTGTATATGCGGCTGGAAACACCATATATTTT | CAWSVYAAGNTIYF | TRBJ1-3 | . | TRBV30 | . | 14
TGTGCCAGCAGAGAAGACAGGTTAACATACGAGCAGTACTTC | CASREDRLTYEQYF | TRBJ2-7 | . | TRBV5-5 | . | 14
TGTGCCAGCACAAAAAGGCCCCGGGACGGCTACACCTTC | CASTKRPRDGYTF | TRBJ1-2 | . | TRBV27 | . | 13
TGTGCCAGTAGTATAAGTGCAGGGGGCTTAAGGACTGAAGCTTTCTTT | CASSISAGGLRTEAFF | TRBJ1-1 | . | TRBV19 | TRBD1 | 16
TGCGCCAGCAGTGATACCGGGACCGAGAGAAATGAGCAGTTCTTC | CASSDTGTERNEQFF | TRBJ2-1 | once | TRBV10-1 | . | 15
TGTGCCAGTAGTAAGGGACAGGCTCTCTTAACCAATGAGCAGTTCTTC | CASSKGQALLTNEQFF | TRBJ2-1 | . | TRBV19 | TRBD1 | 16
TGTGCCAGTAGTTCGGCCTACACCGGGGAGCTGTTTTTT | CASSSAYTGELFF | TRBJ2-2 | . | TRBV19 | . | 13
TGTGCCAGCAGTGGAGGCGGAGCAGATACGCAGTATTTT | CASSGGGADTQYF | TRBJ2-3 | . | TRBV2 | . | 13
TGTGCCAGCAGCTTAGAGGGGGTAGATACGCAGTATTTT | CASSLEGVDTQYF | TRBJ2-3 | . | TRBV7-7 | . | 13